Each of the 6 T cell receptor beta chains below was sequenced from the same sample in a study of memory CD8 T cells in hepatitis C reinfection. Time point specified: late/post reinfection, 12 to 24 weeks after detection. No in vitro expansion preceded TCR sequencing of the sorted cells. Produced via immunoSEQ multiplex PCR; TCRdb's table is partial and in-frame only. The sample holds about 46,000 clones, 80% to 90% seen once. The source material was naive CD8+ T cells sorted from blood. All receptors come from a man aged 18-30 years with hepatitis C virus infection.

V gene TRBV6-5 combines with J gene TRBJ1-1; 7 bases are shared with TRBD1. This CDR3 is 12 amino acids long. Germline CDR1 is MNHEY and CDR2 is SVGAGI. With V trimmed by 2 bases and J by 6 bases, 0 bases remained unmatched. The CDR3 nucleotides read TGTGCCAGCAGTTACAGGGGGCCTGAAGCTTTCTTT. It is translated as CASSYRGPEAFF.

The genes are TRBV9 and TRBJ1-1, with 10 bases identical to TRBD1. The germline gives CDR1 SGDLS, CDR2 YYNGEE. Germline trimming cut 4 bases from V and 5 bases from J; bases unmatched to any gene: 5. The CDR3 spans 14 residues. The CDR3 DNA follows: TGTGCCAGCAGCCTAGGGACAGGGGCAACTGAAGCTTTCTTT. Its translation is CASSLGTGATEAFF.

The V call is TRBV6-5, the J call TRBJ2-5; weak D call: TRBD1 (5 bases). Germline assignment: CDR1 MNHEY and CDR2 SVGAGI. CDR3 length equals 15 residues. V lost 6 bases to trimming and J lost 5 bases, with 19 bases between them. CDR3 protein: CASRPSIDSRETQYF. CDR3 DNA sequence: TGTGCCAGCAGACCGTCAATTGACAGTAGGGAGACCCAGTACTTC.

The CDR3 reads CSATEERIGVYGYTF. CDR3 sequence (DNA): TGCAGCGCGACAGAGGAAAGGATAGGGGTCTATGGCTACACCTTC. This chain connects TRBV29-1 to TRBJ1-2, with a tentative D call TRBD1 (5 bases). The V gene lost 7 bases and the J gene lost 4 bases, with 22 bases spanning the gap. The germline V gene has CDR1 SQVTM and CDR2 ANQGSEA. This CDR3 has 15 amino acids.

This clone was counted only a few times. V usage is TRBV5-1 and J usage is TRBJ2-7; TRBD2 might be the D (5 bases). Trimming removed 0 bases at V and 0 bases at J, with 10 bases between. CDR1 and CDR2 (germline): SGHRS, YFSETQ. CDR3 size: 15 residues. CDR3 nucleotide sequence: TGCGCCAGCAGCTTGGGAAGAGGGAGCTCCTACGAGCAGTACGTC. It translates to CASSLGRGSSYEQYV.

The chain joins TRBV2 to TRBJ2-1; 7 bases align to TRBD2. This CDR3 contains 12 residues. From germline, CDR1 is SNHLY and CDR2 FYNNEI. The CDR3 region has the DNA TGTGCGGGACTATCTTCCTACAATGAGCAGTTCTTC. Translating it yields CAGLSSYNEQFF.